What follows are 8 T cell receptor beta chains derived from one specimen sequenced in a study of blood T cell repertoires in COVID-19. TCRdb keeps only in-frame clones here, not all; method: immunoSEQ multiplex PCR. The sample comprises some 230,000 clones, 86% of which are singletons, and about 2.2% rests with the top ten. Sequencing was done on a sample of peripheral blood. The receptor set was obtained from a man aged 30 to 45 who had recovered from COVID-19.

The gene calls are TRBV19 and TRBJ1-6, with TRBD1 identical over 9 bases. CDR3 length: 15 amino acids. The V gene end was trimmed by 9 bases and the J gene end by 7 bases; junction bases not matched to a gene: 10. Germline CDR1 and CDR2: LNHDA and SQIVND (reference sequence). This CDR3 reads CASVPGTGWNSPLHF. The CDR3 nucleotides read TGTGCCAGCGTGCCGGGGACAGGGTGGAATTCACCCCTCCACTTT.

The chain combines TRBV7-2 with TRBJ1-5, with D hard to call. With 2 bases removed from V and 2 bases from J, the gap between germline ends came to 4 bases. CDR1 is SGHTA, CDR2 FQGNSA, per germline. This CDR3 contains 13 residues. The chain's CDR3 is CASSLSRNQPQHF. CDR3 in DNA: TGTGCCAGCAGCTTAAGCCGCAATCAGCCCCAGCATTTT.

The count of this clone is one. The rearrangement joins TRBV15 to TRBJ1-1; D possibly corresponds to TRBD1 (6 bases). The germline V gene has CDR1 LNHNV and CDR2 YYDKDF (reference sequence). Trimming took off 4 bases at V and 4 bases at J, with 13 bases between the two ends. This CDR3 has 14 residues. The CDR3 sequence: CATSIEGGVTEAFF. The CDR3 coding sequence is TGTGCCACCAGCATAGAAGGGGGGGTCACTGAAGCTTTCTTT.

The rearrangement uses TRBV2 and TRBJ2-7, with D possibly matching TRBD2 (6 bases). The V gene's germline CDR1 is SNHLY and CDR2 FYNNEI. With 1 base removed from V and 6 bases from J, the gap between germline ends came to 10 bases. The CDR3 contains 13 residues. The CDR3 region is CASSEGDWSEQYF. The DNA of the CDR3 is TGTGCCAGCAGTGAAGGGGACTGGTCCGAGCAGTACTTC.

The V and J genes are TRBV4-1 and TRBJ2-2, with D possibly TRBD2 on 6 matching bases. CDR1 and CDR2 (germline): MGHRA, YSYEKL. Trimming stripped 0 bases from V and 1 base from J, with 12 bases between. This CDR3 spans 17 amino acids. Here the CDR3 DNA reads TGCGCCAGCAGCCAAGACCCCGGAGGGGTGAACACCGGGGAGCTGTTTTTT. Amino acids: CASSQDPGGVNTGELFF.

The chain recombines TRBV3-1 (or the pseudogene TRBV3-2) with TRBJ2-7; 10 bases fit TRBD2. The CDR3 sequence is 13 residues long. With V trimmed by 4 bases and J by 4 bases, 1 base remained unmatched. Germline V gene sequence: CDR1 LGHDT, CDR2 YNNKEL (reference sequence). The DNA for the CDR3 is TGTGCCAGCAGCCCACTAGCGGGGTACGAGCAGTACTTC. Residues: CASSPLAGYEQYF.

This chain joins TRBV5-1 and TRBJ2-7; 8 bases match TRBD1. CDR1 and CDR2 from the germline V gene are SGHRS and YFSETQ. This CDR3 is built from 14 residues. The ends lost 3 bases at V and 7 bases at J; junction bases unmatched: 9. CDR3 sequence: CASSSTGDLSEQYF. The DNA of the CDR3 is TGCGCCAGCAGCTCGACAGGGGATCTTAGTGAGCAGTACTTC.

The chain combines TRBV29-1 with TRBJ2-5, with 14 bases lining up with TRBD2. There are 17 residues in the CDR3. Germline assignment: CDR1 SQVTM and CDR2 ANQGSEA. V was clipped by 7 bases and J by 2 bases; unmatched bases: 12. DNA for the CDR3: TGCAGCGGGGGGGGACTAGCGGGGGCAACGGGTCAAGAGACCCAGTACTTC. It specifies CSGGGLAGATGQETQYF. The full variable domain, in which reference TRBV29-1 and TRBJ2-5 provide the parts outside the CDR3, is SAVISQKPSRDICQRGTSLTIQCQVDSQVTMMFWYRQQPGQSLTLIATANQGSEATYESGFVIDKFPISRPNLTFSTLTVSNMSPEDSSIYLCSGGGLAGATGQETQYFGPGTRLLVL.